This T cell receptor (beta chain) was captured in a study of T cells in Graves' hyperthyroidism and ophthalmopathy. Findings and limits, study-wide: Also found in blood were most expanded thyroid clonotypes above 0.001.

Researchers defined stable Graves' hyperthyroidism as no ophthalmopathy progression within 18 months. With a duration under 2 months, the hyperthyroidism was newly diagnosed in patients aged 18 to 65. This clonotype was observed at least ten times. Its target is not known. Authors of the study amplified TCR beta CDR3 regions from RNA transcripts. TCR CDR3 underwent first-round RT-PCR with the HTBI primer set. MiXCR was run by TCRdb on the multiplex PCR reads, yielding one entry per CDR3 protein. The repertoire holds approximately 600,000 distinct CDR3 sequences, about 16% seen once, with approximately 3.8% in the top ten. Germline assignment: CDR1 DFQATT and CDR2 SNEGSKA (reference sequence). The CDR3 has 16 residues. The junction had 7 bases not matched to a gene; V was cut back by 1 base and J by 2 bases.

Sequenced sample: blood. This TCR derives from a woman aged 25 to 39 with Graves' hyperthyroidism. The chain joins TRBV20-1 to TRBJ2-7, with 11 bases aligning to TRBD2. CDR3 region: CSARVAGGPPPYEQYF. In DNA, the CDR3 is TGCAGTGCTAGAGTAGCGGGAGGGCCTCCACCCTACGAGCAGTACTTC.